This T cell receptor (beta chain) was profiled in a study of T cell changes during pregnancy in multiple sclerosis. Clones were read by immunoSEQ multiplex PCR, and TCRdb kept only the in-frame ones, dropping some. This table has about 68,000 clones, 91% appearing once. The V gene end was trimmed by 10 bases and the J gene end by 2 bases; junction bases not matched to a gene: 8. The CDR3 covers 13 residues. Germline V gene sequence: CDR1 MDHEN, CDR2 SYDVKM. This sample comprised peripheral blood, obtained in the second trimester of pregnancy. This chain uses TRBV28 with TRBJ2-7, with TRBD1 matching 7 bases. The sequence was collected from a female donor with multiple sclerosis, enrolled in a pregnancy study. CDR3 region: CATQGTVPYEQYF. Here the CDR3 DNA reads TGTGCCACCCAGGGGACAGTCCCCTACGAGCAGTACTTC.